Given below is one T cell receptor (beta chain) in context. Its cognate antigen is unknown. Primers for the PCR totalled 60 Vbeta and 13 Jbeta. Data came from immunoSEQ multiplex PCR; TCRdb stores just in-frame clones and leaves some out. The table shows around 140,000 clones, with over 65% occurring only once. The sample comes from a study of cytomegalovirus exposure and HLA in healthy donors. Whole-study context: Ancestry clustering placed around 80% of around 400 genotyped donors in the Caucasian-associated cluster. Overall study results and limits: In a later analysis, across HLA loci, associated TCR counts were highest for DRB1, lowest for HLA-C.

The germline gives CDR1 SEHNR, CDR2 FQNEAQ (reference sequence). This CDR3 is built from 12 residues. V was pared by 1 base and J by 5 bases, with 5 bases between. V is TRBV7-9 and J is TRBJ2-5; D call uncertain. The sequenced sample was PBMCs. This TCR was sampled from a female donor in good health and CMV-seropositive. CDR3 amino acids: CASSLGAETQYF. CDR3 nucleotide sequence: TGTGCCAGCAGCTTAGGCGCCGAGACCCAGTACTTC. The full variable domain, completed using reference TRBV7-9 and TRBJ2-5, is DTGVSQNPRHKITKRGQNVTFRCDPISEHNRLYWYRQTLGQGPEFLTYFQNEAQLEKSRLLSDRFSAERPKGSFSTLEIQRTEQGDSAMYLCASSLGAETQYFGPGTRLLVL.